This T cell receptor beta chain was recovered during a study of T cells in Graves' hyperthyroidism and ophthalmopathy. Study-wide context: Peripheral blood collection took place at initial diagnosis, before any treatment.

This clonotype has just a few counts. Its matching antigen is unknown. Together with thyroid ultrasound, orbital computed tomography, serum thyroxine and TRAb, clinical symptoms were used for diagnoses. Study-level points and caveats: Median prediction lead before ophthalmopathy onset was six to eight months with the model. Most clonotypes expanded in thyroid above 0.001 were likewise present in blood.

Amplification yielded TCR beta CDR3 regions, with RNA transcripts as the source. The HTBI primer set drove a first-round RT-PCR of the TCR CDR3. TCRdb re-called the multiplex PCR reads through MiXCR, storing one row per CDR3 protein. The top ten clones hold under 35% of a sample with about 640,000 distinct CDR3 sequences, around 20% of them seen once. The CDR3 covers 15 residues. Trimming removed 1 base from V and 4 bases from J; junction bases left unmatched: 2. The germline gives CDR1 LGHDT, CDR2 YNNKEL (reference sequence). The TCR comes from a man younger than 45 with Graves' ophthalmopathy. The chain employs TRBV3-1 and TRBJ1-4; 8 bases are shared with TRBD1. Sequenced sample: blood. The DNA of the CDR3 is TGTGCCAGCAGCCAAGGACAGGGGAATAATGAAAAACTGTTTTTT. Protein sequence: CASSQGQGNNEKLFF.